This TCR beta chain came from a study of T cells expressing NK-cell markers. Background on the study: Sorted T-cell subsets CD3+CD56+NKG2C+, CD3+CD56+NKG2C- and CD3+CD56-NKG2C+ were TCR beta-sequenced. One of the eight sequenced donors was seronegative, whereas the other seven were HCMV-seropositive. Study-wide points: The CD3+CD56-NKG2C+ fraction of a few donors was likewise dominated by these clonotypes.

This CDR3 has 15 residues. Generation of TCR beta cDNA was performed by 5'RACE template switching incorporating UMIs. No DNA is given; TCRdb re-called the 5' RACE reads and lists each CDR3 protein once. The sample has under 500,000 distinct CDR3 sequences, and its top ten clones hold 7.3%. On this clonotype: What it recognizes is unknown.

This TCR was sampled from a woman between 18 and 75 years old in good health. This chain joins TRBV23-1 and TRBJ2-1; TCRdb gives TRBD1 as the D gene, but with no DNA this cannot be confirmed. TRBV23-1 is annotated as an ORF whose role is uncertain. Sequencing used blood T cells: a sorted CD56 or NKG2C T cell subset, CD4+ or CD8+ T cells, or bulk PBMC T cells (not recorded which). The CDR3 is CASSQPGGPSNEQFF.